One sample yielded the 5 T cell receptor beta chains listed below, sequenced in a study of T cells in Graves' hyperthyroidism and ophthalmopathy. RNA transcripts served as the template for amplifying TCR beta CDR3 regions. A first-round RT-PCR of the TCR CDR3 used the HTBI primer set. TCRdb re-derived calls from the multiplex PCR reads in MiXCR, one entry per CDR3 protein. The table records about 510,000 distinct CDR3 sequences, approximately 15% of them present only once. The sample comprised blood. These receptors were taken from a woman in her thirties or forties with Graves' hyperthyroidism.

On this clonotype itself: This clone may be a read error of a much larger clone one base away. The chain combines TRBV6-2 or TRBV6-3 with TRBJ1-5, with D possibly being TRBD1 (5 bases). Germline V gives CDR1 MNHEY, CDR2 SVGEGT. The CDR3 extends over 13 amino acids. The CDR3 is CVSGQGHNQPQHF. The CDR3 DNA follows: TGTGTCAGCGGGCAGGGCCACAATCAGCCCCAGCATTTT.

Many counts were recorded for this clonotype. This rearrangement joins TRBV7-9 to TRBJ2-1, with D possibly TRBD1 on 6 matching bases. This CDR3 has 14 residues. V shed 4 bases and J shed 5 bases, with 12 bases lying between them. CDR1 and CDR2 from the germline V gene are SEHNR and FQNEAQ (reference sequence). CDR3 sequence reads: CASSSLDSDNEQFF. The CDR3 DNA sequence: TGTGCCAGCAGCTCCCTGGACAGCGACAATGAGCAGTTCTTC.

As regards this clonotype: This clone may be a read error of a much larger clone one base away. This is likely a read error, given that the CDR3 carries no conserved phenylalanine or tryptophan at its end. The rearrangement joins TRBV28 to TRBJ2-1; D not resolved. With 7 bases removed from V and 0 bases from J, the gap between germline ends came to 10 bases. Germline CDR1 reads MDHEN; CDR2 reads SYDVKM. There are 14 residues in the CDR3. CDR3 sequence reads: CASKSANSYNEQFL. CDR3 sequence (DNA): TGTGCCAGCAAGAGCGCAAACTCCTACAATGAGCAGTTCCTC.

This clonotype was recorded many times. The chain joins TRBV20-1 to TRBJ1-1; perhaps TRBD1 as D (5 bases). This CDR3 spans 13 amino acids. Trimming left V 3 bases short and J 0 bases short, with 8 bases between. Germline V CDR1 and CDR2: DFQATT, SNEGSKA (reference sequence). CDR3 amino acids: CSASKTVNTEAFF. The CDR3 bases are TGCAGTGCTAGTAAGACAGTGAACACTGAAGCTTTCTTT.

The sample holds a few counts of this clonotype. The chain combines TRBV6-2 or TRBV6-3 with TRBJ2-2; 9 nucleotides agree with TRBD1. The ends lost 6 bases at V and 5 bases at J; junction bases unmatched: 7. CDR1 and CDR2 (germline): MNHEY, SVGEGT. This CDR3 spans 15 amino acids. CDR3 amino acids: CASRGGQGPTGELFF. The CDR3 region has the DNA TGTGCCAGCAGGGGCGGACAGGGGCCGACCGGGGAGCTGTTTTTT.